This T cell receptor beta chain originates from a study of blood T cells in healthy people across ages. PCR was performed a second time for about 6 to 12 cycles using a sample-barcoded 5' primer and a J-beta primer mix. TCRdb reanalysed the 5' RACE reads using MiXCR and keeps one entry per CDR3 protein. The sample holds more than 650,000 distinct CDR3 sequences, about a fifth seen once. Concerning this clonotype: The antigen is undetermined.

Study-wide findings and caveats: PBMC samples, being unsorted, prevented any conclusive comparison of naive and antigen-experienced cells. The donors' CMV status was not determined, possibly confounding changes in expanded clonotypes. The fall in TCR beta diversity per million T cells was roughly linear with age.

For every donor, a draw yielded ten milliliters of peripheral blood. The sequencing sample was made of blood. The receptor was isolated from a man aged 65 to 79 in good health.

CDR3 coding DNA: TGTGCCATCAGGGGGGCAGGGGGCTATACTGAAGCTTTCTTT. Residues: CAIRGAGGYTEAFF. The chain recombines TRBV10-3 with TRBJ1-1; 8 nucleotides line up with TRBD1. This CDR3 spans 14 amino acids. The trim removed 6 bases at V and 5 bases at J, leaving 8 bases unmatched. From germline, CDR1 is ENHRY and CDR2 SYGVKD.